These T cell receptor beta chains were read from a single sample in a study of blood T cells in healthy people across ages. TCRdb independently ran MiXCR on the 5' RACE reads; one entry per CDR3 protein. Of 1.5 million to 2 million distinct CDR3 sequences detected, about two fifths appear once; the ten largest clones hold 20% to 25%. Sequenced input: blood. These receptors all stem from a human donor in good health. The CDR3 runs from the conserved cysteine through the conserved F or W. A D gene is named only where the DNA matches it firmly. Rows give clone size only sometimes, using once, few, many, or a class for an expanded clone.

>TRBJ2-7|many|TRBD2|TRBV7-2
CASSRLAGASYEQYF
TGTGCCAGCAGCCGACTAGCGGGGGCGTCCTACGAGCAGTACTTC
>TRBJ2-4|NA|NA|TRBV3-1
CASSQDLAVQYEQNF
TGTGCCAGCAGCCAAGATCTGGCTGTTCAATACGAGCAGAACTTC
>TRBJ1-5|few|NA|TRBV20-1
CSARDHNQPQHF
TGCAGTGCTAGAGACCACAATCAGCCCCAGCATTTT
>TRBJ1-3|NA|NA|TRBV4-3
CASNQDQGYVGYTIYF
TGCGCCAGCAACCAAGATCAAGGATATGTCGGGTACACCATATATTTT
>TRBJ2-5|few|TRBD1|TRBV6-2/TRBV6-3
CASRTGGRETQYF
TGTGCCAGCCGGACAGGGGGCAGGGAGACCCAGTACTTC
>TRBJ1-2|NA|NA|TRBV3-1
CASSQEGVDYGYTF
TGTGCCAGCAGCCAAGAAGGGGTCGACTATGGCTACACCTTC
>TRBJ2-5|NA|TRBD1|TRBV6-2/TRBV6-3
CASSRRTGYETQYF
TGTGCCAGCAGCCGCCGGACAGGGTACGAGACCCAGTACTTC
>TRBJ2-7|few|TRBD2|TRBV7-2
CASSFSSGGGYEQYF
TGTGCCAGTAGCTTTTCCTCGGGGGGTGGGTACGAGCAGTACTTC
>TRBJ2-3|NA|TRBD2|TRBV20-1
CSATLAGGLFLDTQYF
TGCAGTGCTACCCTAGCGGGGGGGCTTTTTTTAGATACGCAGTATTTT
>TRBJ2-7|few|NA|TRBV4-3
CASSHRGQGALRGKGEQYF
TGCGCCAGCAGCCACCGGGGCCAAGGGGCTCTGCGCGGTAAGGGGGAGCAGTACTTC
>TRBJ2-7|NA|NA|TRBV13
CASSPQIGHEQYF
TGTGCCAGCAGCCCCCAGATCGGGCACGAGCAGTACTTC
>TRBJ2-7|many|NA|TRBV4-3
CASSQGRFYEQYF
TGCGCCAGCAGCCAAGGGCGGTTCTACGAGCAGTACTTC
>TRBJ2-3|few|TRBD2|TRBV6-5
CASSLLRAGGSDTQYF
TGTGCCAGCAGCCTACTTCGGGCGGGGGGCTCAGATACGCAGTATTTT
>TRBJ1-1|few|NA|TRBV29-1
CSVDRFTGQSEAFF
TGCAGCGTTGATAGGTTTACCGGCCAAAGTGAAGCTTTCTTT
>TRBJ1-1|NA|NA|TRBV6-6
CASSYSPGSTEAFF
TGTGCCAGCAGTTACTCTCCGGGGAGCACTGAAGCTTTCTTT
>TRBJ1-5|NA|NA|TRBV12-3/TRBV12-4
CASSTTGHTSAQHF
TGTGCCAGCAGTACCACGGGACACACGTCGGCCCAGCATTTT
>TRBJ2-7|few|NA|TRBV3-1
CASSQEFRGWAPQYF
TGTGCCAGCAGCCAAGAGTTCCGGGGTTGGGCTCCGCAGTACTTC
>TRBJ2-1|NA|NA|TRBV5-6
CASSQTLEQFF
TGTGCCAGCAGCCAGACCTTGGAGCAGTTCTTC
>TRBJ2-1|NA|TRBD2|TRBV4-3
CASSQLAGGNYNEQFF
TGCGCCAGCAGCCAATTAGCGGGGGGGAATTACAATGAGCAGTTCTTC
>TRBJ2-5|NA|NA|TRBV27
CASSLLGLEETQYF
TGTGCCAGCAGTTTGCTGGGACTTGAAGAGACCCAGTACTTC
>TRBJ1-1|few|NA|TRBV9
CASSVGGYEVSTEAFF
TGTGCCAGCAGCGTAGGGGGGTATGAGGTCAGCACTGAAGCTTTCTTT
>TRBJ2-1|few|NA|TRBV9
CASSVAGEPYNEQFF
TGTGCCAGCAGCGTAGCGGGGGAACCCTACAATGAGCAGTTCTTC
>TRBJ2-7|few|NA|TRBV20-1
CSATPGDTYEQYF
TGCAGTGCTACCCCAGGGGATACCTACGAGCAGTACTTC
>TRBJ1-4|NA|NA|TRBV20-1
CSARLGPNEKLFF
TGCAGTGCTAGACTTGGACCTAATGAAAAACTGTTTTTT
>TRBJ2-6|NA|TRBD1|TRBV5-1
CASSSNPGQISGASVLTF
TGCGCCAGCAGCTCCAATCCGGGACAGATCTCTGGGGCCAGCGTCCTGACTTTC
>TRBJ2-1|NA|NA|TRBV11-2
CASSSRGGRGYNEQFF
TGTGCCAGCAGCTCAAGAGGGGGGCGCGGCTACAATGAGCAGTTCTTC
>TRBJ2-3|NA|NA|TRBV6-2/TRBV6-3
CASSYIGQGMTGTQYF
TGTGCCAGCAGTTACATCGGGCAGGGTATGACAGGTACGCAGTATTTT
>TRBJ2-7|few|NA|TRBV29-1
CSVERVGGYEQYF
TGCAGCGTTGAAAGGGTAGGCGGGTACGAGCAGTACTTC
>TRBJ2-1|NA|NA|TRBV16
CASSQSGVSSYNEQFF
TGTGCCAGCAGCCAATCTGGCGTAAGCTCCTACAATGAGCAGTTCTTC
>TRBJ1-1|NA|NA|TRBV10-3
CAISERTVNTEAFF
TGTGCCATCAGTGAGCGGACAGTGAACACTGAAGCTTTCTTT
>TRBJ2-7|NA|NA|TRBV7-6
CASSLGLRTYEQYF
TGTGCCAGCAGCTTAGGCTTACGAACCTACGAGCAGTACTTC
>TRBJ2-5|NA|TRBD1|TRBV5-1
CASSERGQVQETQYF
TGCGCCAGCAGCGAGAGGGGGCAGGTCCAAGAGACCCAGTACTTC
>TRBJ1-1|NA|NA|TRBV7-9
CASSTPNTEAFF
TGTGCCAGCAGCACACCGAACACTGAAGCTTTCTTT
>TRBJ2-3|NA|TRBD2|TRBV20-1
CSASPSGGYTDTQYF
TGCAGTGCTTCACCTAGCGGGGGATACACAGATACGCAGTATTTT
>TRBJ2-5|few|NA|TRBV10-3
CAISESTRLVQGETQYF
TGTGCCATCAGTGAGTCGACGAGGCTGGTCCAGGGGGAGACCCAGTACTTC
>TRBJ2-5|NA|NA|TRBV7-2
CASSSPRGAETQYF
TGTGCCAGCAGCTCCCCGAGGGGGGCGGAGACCCAGTACTTC
>TRBJ2-7|NA|NA|TRBV7-2
CASSLVVTGPYEQYF
TGTGCCAGCAGCTTAGTGGTAACGGGTCCCTACGAGCAGTACTTC
>TRBJ2-7|few|TRBD1|TRBV10-3
CAISESEVGQAYSYEQYF
TGTGCCATCAGTGAGTCGGAGGTGGGACAGGCTTACTCCTACGAGCAGTACTTC
>TRBJ2-7|NA|TRBD1|TRBV5-1
CASKSSGQGLYEQYF
TGCGCCAGCAAGAGCTCGGGACAGGGCCTTTACGAGCAGTACTTC
>TRBJ2-3|NA|TRBD2|TRBV19
CASSIGFSGGSDTQYF
TGTGCCAGTAGTATAGGTTTTAGCGGGGGCTCAGATACGCAGTATTTT
>TRBJ1-2|NA|TRBD1|TRBV20-1
CSAGTGDAYGYTF
TGCAGTGCTGGGACAGGGGATGCCTATGGCTACACCTTC
>TRBJ2-3|NA|TRBD2|TRBV12-3/TRBV12-4
CAGSLVLAGESGDTQYF
TGTGCCGGCAGTTTAGTCCTAGCGGGGGAATCTGGGGATACGCAGTATTTT